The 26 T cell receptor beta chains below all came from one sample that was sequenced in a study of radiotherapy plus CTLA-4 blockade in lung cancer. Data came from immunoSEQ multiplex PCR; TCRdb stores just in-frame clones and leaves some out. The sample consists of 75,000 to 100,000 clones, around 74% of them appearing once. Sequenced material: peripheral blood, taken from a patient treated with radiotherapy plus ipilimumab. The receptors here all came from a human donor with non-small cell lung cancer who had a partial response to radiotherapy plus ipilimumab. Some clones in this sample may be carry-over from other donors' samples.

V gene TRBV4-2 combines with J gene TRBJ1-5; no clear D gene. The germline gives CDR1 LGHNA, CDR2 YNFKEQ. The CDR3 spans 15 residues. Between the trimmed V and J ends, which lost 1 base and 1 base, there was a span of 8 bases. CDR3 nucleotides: TGTGCCAGCAGCCAAGGGCCTTCGAGCAATCAGCCCCAGCATTTT. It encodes CASSQGPSSNQPQHF.

In DNA, the CDR3 is TGTGCCAGCAGTGAGTATGCGGGGGCGGACACTGAAGCTTTCTTT. Amino acids: CASSEYAGADTEAFF. The V gene is TRBV2, the J gene TRBJ1-1; perhaps TRBD1 as D (6 bases). V was trimmed by 3 bases and J by 3 bases, leaving 14 bases between them. The germline CDR1 and CDR2 sequences are SNHLY and FYNNEI. The CDR3 is 15 amino acids.

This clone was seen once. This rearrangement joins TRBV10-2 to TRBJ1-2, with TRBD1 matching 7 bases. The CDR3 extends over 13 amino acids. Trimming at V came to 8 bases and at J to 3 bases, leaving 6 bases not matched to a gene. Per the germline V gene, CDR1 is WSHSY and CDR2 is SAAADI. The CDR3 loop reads CASCPGQYYGYTF. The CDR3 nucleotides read TGCGCCAGCTGCCCGGGACAGTACTATGGCTACACCTTC.

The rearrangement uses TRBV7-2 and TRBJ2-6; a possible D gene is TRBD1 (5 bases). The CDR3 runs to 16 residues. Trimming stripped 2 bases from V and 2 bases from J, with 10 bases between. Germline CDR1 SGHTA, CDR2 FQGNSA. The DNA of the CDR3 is TGTGCCAGCAGCTTAACAGGCGGCGCTGGGGCCAACGTCCTGACTTTC. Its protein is CASSLTGGAGANVLTF.

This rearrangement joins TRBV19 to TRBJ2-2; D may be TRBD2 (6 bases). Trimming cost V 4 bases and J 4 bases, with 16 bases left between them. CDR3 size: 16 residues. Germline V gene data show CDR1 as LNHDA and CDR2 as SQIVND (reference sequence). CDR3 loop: CASSKASPGGTGELFF. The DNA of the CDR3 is TGTGCCAGTAGTAAGGCTAGCCCCGGGGGCACCGGGGAGCTGTTTTTT.

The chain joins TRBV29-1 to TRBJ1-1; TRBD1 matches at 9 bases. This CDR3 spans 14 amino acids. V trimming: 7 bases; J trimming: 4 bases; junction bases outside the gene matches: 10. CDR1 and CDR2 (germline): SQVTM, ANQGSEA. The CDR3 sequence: CSAGKQGAGTEAFF. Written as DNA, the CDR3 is TGCAGCGCCGGGAAACAGGGGGCCGGCACTGAAGCTTTCTTT.

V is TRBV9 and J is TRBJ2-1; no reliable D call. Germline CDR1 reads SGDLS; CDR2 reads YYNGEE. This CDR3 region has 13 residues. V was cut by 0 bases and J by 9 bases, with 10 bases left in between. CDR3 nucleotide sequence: TGTGCCAGCAGCGTAGGCACCACGGGTGAGCAGTTCTTC. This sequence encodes CASSVGTTGEQFF.

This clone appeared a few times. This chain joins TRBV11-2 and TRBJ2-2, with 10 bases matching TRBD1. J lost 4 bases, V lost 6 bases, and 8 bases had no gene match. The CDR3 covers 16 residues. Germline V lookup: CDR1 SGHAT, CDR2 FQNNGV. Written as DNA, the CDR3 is TGTGCCAGCAGACTCGGGGGACAGGGGCTCACCGGGGAGCTGTTTTTT. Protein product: CASRLGGQGLTGELFF.

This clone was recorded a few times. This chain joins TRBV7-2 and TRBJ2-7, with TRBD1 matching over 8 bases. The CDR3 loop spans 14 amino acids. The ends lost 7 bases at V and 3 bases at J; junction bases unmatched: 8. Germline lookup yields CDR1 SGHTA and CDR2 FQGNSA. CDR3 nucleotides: TGTGCCAGCACTCAGGGGACAGGAATCTACGAGCAGTACTTC. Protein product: CASTQGTGIYEQYF.

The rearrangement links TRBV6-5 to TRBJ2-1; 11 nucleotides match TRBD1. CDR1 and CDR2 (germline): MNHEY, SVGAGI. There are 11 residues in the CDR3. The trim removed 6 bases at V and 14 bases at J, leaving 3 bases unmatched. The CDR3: CASRRGQGEFF. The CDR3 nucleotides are TGTGCCAGCAGGCGGGGACAGGGGGAGTTCTTC.

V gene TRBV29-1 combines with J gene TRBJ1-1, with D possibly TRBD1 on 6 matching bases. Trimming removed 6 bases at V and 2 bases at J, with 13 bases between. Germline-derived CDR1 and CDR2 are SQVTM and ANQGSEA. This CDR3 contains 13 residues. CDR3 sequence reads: CSVVRGDNTEAFF. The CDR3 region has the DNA TGCAGCGTAGTCAGGGGCGACAACACTGAAGCTTTCTTT.

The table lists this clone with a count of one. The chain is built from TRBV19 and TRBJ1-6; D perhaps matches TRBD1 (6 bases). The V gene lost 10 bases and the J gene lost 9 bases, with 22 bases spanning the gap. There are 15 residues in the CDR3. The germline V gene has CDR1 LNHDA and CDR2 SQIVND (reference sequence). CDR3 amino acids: CATRTDFNPISPLHF. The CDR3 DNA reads TGTGCCACGAGGACAGATTTTAATCCGATTTCACCCCTCCACTTT.

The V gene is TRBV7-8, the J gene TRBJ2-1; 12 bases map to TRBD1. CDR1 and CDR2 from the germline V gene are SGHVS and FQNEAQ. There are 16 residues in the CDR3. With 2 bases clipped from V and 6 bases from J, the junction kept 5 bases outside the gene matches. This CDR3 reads CASSLNRDRGRNEQFF. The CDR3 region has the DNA TGTGCCAGCAGCTTAAACCGGGACAGGGGGCGCAATGAGCAGTTCTTC.

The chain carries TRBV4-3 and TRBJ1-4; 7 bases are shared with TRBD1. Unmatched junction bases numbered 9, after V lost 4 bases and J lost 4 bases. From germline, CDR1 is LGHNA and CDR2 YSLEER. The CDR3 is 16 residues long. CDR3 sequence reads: CASSRVTGQLNEKLFF. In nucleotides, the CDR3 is TGCGCCAGCAGCCGGGTTACGGGACAGCTTAATGAAAAACTGTTTTTT.

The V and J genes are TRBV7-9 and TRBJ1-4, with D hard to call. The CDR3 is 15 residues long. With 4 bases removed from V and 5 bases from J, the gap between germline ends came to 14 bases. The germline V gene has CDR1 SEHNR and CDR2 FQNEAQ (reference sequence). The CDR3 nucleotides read TGTGCCAGCAGCTATCCCACAGTTCCCAATGAAAAACTGTTTTTT. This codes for CASSYPTVPNEKLFF.

The CDR3 is CASSQEIGVYEAFF. The CDR3 DNA is TGCGCCAGCAGCCAAGAAATAGGAGTATATGAAGCTTTCTTT. The rearrangement links TRBV4-3 to TRBJ1-1; D remains ambiguous. The CDR3 runs to 14 residues. The germline V gene encodes CDR1 LGHNA and CDR2 YSLEER. The V gene lost 0 bases and the J gene lost 7 bases, with 12 bases spanning the gap.

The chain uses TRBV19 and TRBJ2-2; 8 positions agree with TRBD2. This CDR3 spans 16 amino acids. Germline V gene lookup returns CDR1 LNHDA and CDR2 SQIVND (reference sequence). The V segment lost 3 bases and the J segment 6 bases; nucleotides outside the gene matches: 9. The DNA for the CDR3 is TGTGCCAGTAGTATCGTCGCCGGGAGGGCCTCCGGGGAGCTGTTTTTT. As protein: CASSIVAGRASGELFF.

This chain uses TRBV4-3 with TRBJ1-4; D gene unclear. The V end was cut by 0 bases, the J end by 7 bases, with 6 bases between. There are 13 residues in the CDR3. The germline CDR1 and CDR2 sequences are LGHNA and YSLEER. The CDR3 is CASSQDRGEKLFF. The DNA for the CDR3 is TGCGCCAGCAGCCAAGATCGCGGTGAAAAACTGTTTTTT.

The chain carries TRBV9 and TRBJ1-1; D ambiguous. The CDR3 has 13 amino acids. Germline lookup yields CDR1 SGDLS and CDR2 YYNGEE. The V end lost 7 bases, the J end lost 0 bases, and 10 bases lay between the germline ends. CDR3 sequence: CASAQQVNTEAFF. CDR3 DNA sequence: TGTGCCAGCGCTCAACAAGTGAACACTGAAGCTTTCTTT.

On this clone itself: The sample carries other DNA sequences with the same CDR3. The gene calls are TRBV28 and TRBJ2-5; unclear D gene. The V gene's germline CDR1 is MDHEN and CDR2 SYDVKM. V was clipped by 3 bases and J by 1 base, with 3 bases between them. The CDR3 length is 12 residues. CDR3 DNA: TGTGCCAGCAGTTTCCGCCAAGAGACCCAGTACTTC. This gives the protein CASSFRQETQYF.

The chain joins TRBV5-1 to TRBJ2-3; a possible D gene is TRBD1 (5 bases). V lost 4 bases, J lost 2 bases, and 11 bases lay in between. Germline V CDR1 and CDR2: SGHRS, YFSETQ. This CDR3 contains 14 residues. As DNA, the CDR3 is TGCGCCAGCAGCACAGGACAACCCACAGATACGCAGTATTTT. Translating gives CASSTGQPTDTQYF.

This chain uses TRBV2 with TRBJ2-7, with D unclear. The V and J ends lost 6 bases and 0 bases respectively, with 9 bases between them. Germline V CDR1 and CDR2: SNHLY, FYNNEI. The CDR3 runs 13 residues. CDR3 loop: CASRATYSYEQYF. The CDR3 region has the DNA TGTGCCAGCAGGGCGACTTACTCCTACGAGCAGTACTTC. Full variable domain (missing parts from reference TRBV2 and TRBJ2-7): EPEVTQTPSHQVTQMGQEVILRCVPISNHLYFYWYRQILGQKVEFLVSFYNNEISEKSEIFDDQFSVERPDGSNFTLKIRSTKLEDSAMYFCASRATYSYEQYFGPGTRLTVT.

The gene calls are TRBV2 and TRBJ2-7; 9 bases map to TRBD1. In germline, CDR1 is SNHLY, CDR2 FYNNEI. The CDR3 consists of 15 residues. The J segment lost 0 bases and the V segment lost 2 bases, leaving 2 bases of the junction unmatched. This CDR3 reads CASSERQGVSYEQYF. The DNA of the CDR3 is TGTGCCAGCAGTGAAAGACAGGGGGTCTCCTACGAGCAGTACTTC.

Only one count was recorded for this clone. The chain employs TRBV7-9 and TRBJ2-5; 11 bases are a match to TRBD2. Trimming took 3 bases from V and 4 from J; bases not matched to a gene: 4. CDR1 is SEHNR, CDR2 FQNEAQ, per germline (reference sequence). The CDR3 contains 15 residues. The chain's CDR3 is CASSFTSGRAETQYF. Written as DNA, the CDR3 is TGTGCCAGCAGCTTCACTAGCGGGAGAGCAGAGACCCAGTACTTC.

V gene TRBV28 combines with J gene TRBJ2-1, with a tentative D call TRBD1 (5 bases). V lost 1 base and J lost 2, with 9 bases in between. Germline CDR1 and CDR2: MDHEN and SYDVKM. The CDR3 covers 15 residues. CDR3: CASSLSQGTYNEQFF. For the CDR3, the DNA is TGTGCCAGCAGTTTATCGCAGGGCACCTACAATGAGCAGTTCTTC. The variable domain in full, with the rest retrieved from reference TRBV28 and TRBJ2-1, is DVKVTQSSRYLVKRTGEKVFLECVQDMDHENMFWYRQDPGLGLRLIYFSYDVKMKEKGDIPEGYSVSREKKERFSLILESASTNQTSMYLCASSLSQGTYNEQFFGPGTRLTVL.

CDR3 nucleotide sequence: TGTGCCAGCAAGCTAGCGGGGAACACCGGGGAGCTGTTTTTT. This encodes CASKLAGNTGELFF. The chain carries TRBV2 and TRBJ2-2; 8 bases align to TRBD2. This CDR3 contains 14 residues. Germline loops: CDR1 SNHLY, CDR2 FYNNEI. Trimming took 7 bases from V and 1 from J; bases not matched to a gene: 2.